The source of this T cell receptor beta chain is a study of Graves' ophthalmopathy and Graves' hyperthyroidism. The CDR3 has 13 amino acids. The V gene lost 11 bases and the J gene lost 5 bases, with 18 bases spanning the gap. Over 18 months of follow-up, stable hyperthyroidism required that no ophthalmopathy appear. In this cohort, patients with other autoimmune diseases, uncontrolled infections, pregnancy or lactation were excluded. TCR beta CDR3 amplification used RNA transcripts. First-round RT-PCR employed HTBI primers, with a second-round multiplex PCR after it. TCRdb used MiXCR to reprocess the multiplex PCR reads, holding one entry per CDR3 protein. The table records some 410,000 distinct CDR3 sequences, approximately 21% of them present only once.

The sequenced sample consisted of peripheral blood. The J gene is TRBJ1-1, the V gene TRBV12-3 or TRBV12-4; D is possibly TRBD1 (5 bases). The receptor was isolated from a woman between 18 and 29 years old with stable Graves' hyperthyroidism. CDR3 nucleotide sequence: TGTGCCGTCCAATGGGGGGAGGGGACTGAAGCTTTCTTT. It codes for CAVQWGEGTEAFF.